These 9 T cell receptor beta chains were all obtained from the same sample, sequenced in a study of vaccination and CD4 T cells after COVID-19 (dated by TCRdb to between 2020 and 2023). The sample's treatment or condition label is to be understood as: roughly 10-day PBMC culture with coronavirus spike peptide pools or control peptides (ViraFEST assay). These receptors lack a known antigen. The library was built by means of PCR. Reads for this sample came from an Illumina iSeq 100. At the Johns Hopkins FTIC core, DNA from the cultured CD4+ T cells underwent TCR sequencing with the Oncomine TCR Beta short-read assay. In TCRdb, the public reads were trimmed at Q25 with fastp and aligned with MiXCR, with productive beta chains retained. Rows matching on CDR3 protein sequence are summarized as one entry with the most common DNA and genes. A total of a few thousand distinct CDR3 sequences appear in this sample, 25% to 40% of them only once. Jointly, the top ten make up approximately 35% of the sample.

Sequencing was done on a sample of CD4+ T cells from blood, cultured in vitro. The source of these receptors is a human donor who had recovered from COVID-19.

CDR3 DNA: TGTGCCAGCAGCTTACCGGGTCGAAACACCATATATTTT. This encodes CASSLPGRNTIYF. The V gene is TRBV7-8, the J gene TRBJ1-3; D is unresolved. This CDR3 has 13 amino acids. Germline V gives CDR1 SGHVS, CDR2 FQNEAQ. Trimming took 2 bases from V and 5 from J, leaving 7 bases between them.

The chain links TRBV20-1 to TRBJ2-1, with 9 bases lining up with TRBD2. Trimming removed 2 bases from V and 2 bases from J; junction bases left unmatched: 4. Germline V gives CDR1 DFQATT, CDR2 SNEGSKA (reference sequence). The CDR3 runs to 15 residues. The CDR3 sequence is CSARRLAGTYNEQFF. The CDR3 bases are TGCAGTGCTAGAAGGCTAGCGGGGACCTACAATGAGCAGTTCTTC.

The chain has TRBV6-1 and TRBJ1-2; unclear D gene. In germline, CDR1 is MNHNS, CDR2 SASEGT. The CDR3 extends over 16 amino acids. The V end was cut by 2 bases, the J end by 4 bases, with 17 bases between. This CDR3 is CASSESTPLYSYGYTF. The CDR3 nucleotides read TGTGCCAGCAGTGAATCTACGCCCCTATACTCCTATGGCTACACCTTC.

The chain employs TRBV19 and TRBJ1-1; D is unresolved. The CDR3 covers 14 residues. V was trimmed by 0 bases and J by 5 bases, leaving 10 bases between them. Germline CDR1 reads LNHDA; CDR2 reads SQIVND (reference sequence). The CDR3 DNA follows: TGTGCCAGTAGTATAGATCCATTTTATACTGAAGCTTTCTTT. This sequence encodes CASSIDPFYTEAFF.

This chain uses TRBV24-1 with TRBJ2-1, with D tentatively TRBD1 or TRBD2 (5 bases each). The CDR3 is made up of 14 amino acids. CDR1 is KGHDR, CDR2 SFDVKD, per germline. Trimming took off 2 bases at V and 6 bases at J, with 10 bases between the two ends. The chain's CDR3 is CATSDSGTSNEQFF. The CDR3 DNA follows: TGTGCCACCAGTGATTCCGGGACCTCCAATGAGCAGTTCTTC.

The V gene is TRBV18, the J gene TRBJ1-1; D is undetermined. The V end was cut by 0 bases, the J end by 0 bases, with 5 bases between. Looked up from germline, CDR1 is KGHSH and CDR2 is LQKENI. This CDR3 contains 14 residues. The CDR3 spells CASSPPTVNTEAFF. CDR3 DNA sequence: TGTGCCAGCTCACCACCGACGGTGAACACTGAAGCTTTCTTT.

The chain has TRBV3-1 and TRBJ2-2, with D unresolved. Germline assignment: CDR1 LGHDT and CDR2 YNNKEL (reference sequence). V was pared by 4 bases and J by 3 bases, with 6 bases between. This CDR3 region has 13 residues. CDR3 nucleotides: TGTGCCAGCAGCCCTCTGGACACCGGGGAGCTGTTTTTT. This codes for CASSPLDTGELFF.

This clonotype is medium-sized by share. The chain uses TRBV20-1 and TRBJ2-2; 12 positions match TRBD1. The CDR3 sequence is 15 residues long. From germline, CDR1 is DFQATT and CDR2 SNEGSKA (reference sequence). V shed 6 bases, J shed 4 bases, and the junction held 6 bases outside the gene matches. The CDR3 sequence is CSARGQGALTGELFF. CDR3 nucleotides: TGCAGTGCCAGGGGACAGGGGGCACTCACCGGGGAGCTGTTTTTT.

The chain is built from TRBV19 and TRBJ1-2, with a weak D call TRBD1 (5 bases). The CDR3 is made up of 14 amino acids. Germline CDR1 LNHDA, CDR2 SQIVND (reference sequence). Trimming took off 7 bases at V and 4 bases at J, with 16 bases between the two ends. The CDR3 region has the DNA TGTGCCAGTATGGTGGGGCACGGAGCCTATGGCTACACCTTC. This sequence encodes CASMVGHGAYGYTF.